The T cell receptor beta chain described here comes from a study of cytomegalovirus exposure and HLA in healthy donors. PCR used 60 Vbeta primers and 13 Jbeta primers. Here immunoSEQ multiplex PCR was the method, and the copy in TCRdb shows in-frame clones only, minus some. The sample yields 85,000 to 130,000 clones, around 80% seen once. The CDR3 spans 13 residues. Germline V lookup: CDR1 LNHDA, CDR2 SQIVND (reference sequence). Trimming cost V 7 bases and J 2 bases; bases outside gene matches: 2. The sequence was collected from a young woman in good health and CMV-seropositive. The sequenced sample consisted of PBMCs. The rearrangement links TRBV19 to TRBJ1-5; 7 bases agree with TRBD1. CDR3 sequence reads: CASKGAGNQPQHF. CDR3 DNA: TGTGCCAGTAAGGGGGCCGGCAATCAGCCCCAGCATTTT.